This T cell receptor (beta chain) was profiled in a study of T-cell reconstitution after alpha-beta-depleted transplantation in children (TCRdb year 2016). Some background on the complete study: Using TCR repertoire profiling, the study quantitatively followed how T-cell immune reconstitution unfolded in children after TCRalphabeta/CD19-depleted allogeneic hematopoietic cell transplantation.

A remark on this clonotype: Its antigen is still unknown. No much larger clone exists at a distance of one base, and base qualities are not known.

The CDR3 measures 15 amino acids from cysteine to phenylalanine. Kept here is only the CDR3 DNA, which spans 45 bases and is read in frame from base 1. The junction shows trimming of 6 bases on V and 6 bases on J, plus 20 bases between the germline ends. To prepare the library, PCR was applied. Sequenced on an Illumina HiSeq 2500. TCR library preparation used molecular barcoding, with unique molecular identifiers applied to normalize quantification of the TCRbeta repertoire. TCRdb trimmed public reads at Q25 via fastp, called clones via MiXCR and kept in-frame beta chains. A single entry per CDR3 protein holds the most common genes and DNA from its merged rows. In this sample the table shows some 550,000 distinct CDR3 sequences, around 16% of which occur a single time. The ten most abundant clones make up less than 4% of the sample.

The specimen comprised PBMCs from the stem cell graft donor, sampled from the stem cell graft. The rearrangement combines TRBV12-3 or TRBV12-4 with TRBJ1-2, with a weak D call of TRBD1 (6 bases match). The receptor comes from a human donor who donated a stem cell graft to a child with acute lymphoblastic leukemia. The CDR3 here reads CASRPAGARLNGYTF. Here is the DNA: TGTGCCAGCAGGCCGGCGGGGGCGCGATTGAATGGCTACACCTTC.